This T cell receptor (beta chain) is from a study of T cell changes during pregnancy in multiple sclerosis. Assay used: immunoSEQ multiplex PCR; TCRdb lists only in-frame clones, some missing. The sample includes about 40,000 clones, about 88% of them seen just once. This CDR3 comprises 13 residues. Germline assignment: CDR1 SGHVS and CDR2 FNYEAQ. Trimming removed 5 bases from V and 9 bases from J, with 14 bases in between. The receptor comes from a female donor with multiple sclerosis, enrolled in a pregnancy study. This chain joins TRBV7-6 and TRBJ2-1; maybe TRBD2 (5 bases). The sequences come from CD4+ T cells from peripheral blood mononuclear cells, collected in the second trimester of pregnancy. The DNA for the CDR3 is TGTGCCAGCAGCCGGAAACTAGGCAGTGAGCAGTTCTTC. Amino acid sequence: CASSRKLGSEQFF.